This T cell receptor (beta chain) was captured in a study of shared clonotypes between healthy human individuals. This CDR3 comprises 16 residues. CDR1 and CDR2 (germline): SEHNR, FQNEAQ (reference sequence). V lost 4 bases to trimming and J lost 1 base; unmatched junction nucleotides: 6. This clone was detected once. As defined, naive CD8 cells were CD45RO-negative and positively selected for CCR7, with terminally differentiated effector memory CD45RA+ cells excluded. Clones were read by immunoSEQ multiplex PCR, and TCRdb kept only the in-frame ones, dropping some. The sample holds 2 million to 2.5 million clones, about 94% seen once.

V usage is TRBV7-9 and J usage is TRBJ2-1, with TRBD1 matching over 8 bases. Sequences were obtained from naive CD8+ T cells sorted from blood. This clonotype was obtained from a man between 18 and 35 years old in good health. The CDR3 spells CASSWTGTGSYNEQFF. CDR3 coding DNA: TGTGCCAGCAGCTGGACCGGGACAGGATCCTACAATGAGCAGTTCTTC.